One sample yielded the 19 T cell receptor beta chains listed below, sequenced in a study of blood T cell repertoires in COVID-19. The assay was immunoSEQ multiplex PCR, and TCRdb's table has in-frame clones only and misses some. The table records approximately 15,000 clones, around 69% of them present only once. The sequencing sample was made of peripheral blood. The origin of the receptors is a boy younger than 10 with active or convalescent COVID-19.

The chain uses TRBV7-2 and TRBJ2-3; TRBD2 matches 9 bases. The germline gives CDR1 SGHTA, CDR2 FQGNSA. The CDR3 has 17 amino acids. Trimming at V came to 5 bases and at J to 0 bases, leaving 9 bases not matched to a gene. In DNA form, the CDR3 reads TGTGCCAGCAGCCCCCAAAGTAGCGGGAGAAGCACAGATACGCAGTATTTT. Translation gives CASSPQSSGRSTDTQYF.

This chain uses TRBV2 with TRBJ1-5; a possible D gene is TRBD1 (5 bases). V shed 8 bases and J shed 4 bases, with 15 bases lying between them. Germline V gene sequence: CDR1 SNHLY, CDR2 FYNNEI. CDR3 length: 14 residues. CDR3: CASGGGLRNQPQHF. In nucleotides, the CDR3 is TGTGCCAGCGGGGGGGGGTTACGGAATCAGCCCCAGCATTTT.

This chain uses TRBV29-1 with TRBJ2-2; D may be TRBD1 (6 bases). Germline values: CDR1 SQVTM, CDR2 ANQGSEA. V was cut by 4 bases and J by 0 bases, with 15 bases left in between. CDR3 length equals 16 residues. The CDR3 DNA reads as TGCAGCGTTGCAAAAGACAGGCTCGCGAACACCGGGGAGCTGTTTTTT. Translation gives CSVAKDRLANTGELFF.

The chain has TRBV6-1 and TRBJ1-5, with TRBD1 matching 7 bases. Trimming cost V 1 base and J 0 bases; bases outside gene matches: 6. CDR3 length: 17 residues. Germline CDR1 MNHNS, CDR2 SASEGT. The CDR3 region is CASSEGWTGYSNQPQHF. As DNA, the CDR3 is TGTGCCAGCAGTGAAGGTTGGACAGGCTATAGCAATCAGCCCCAGCATTTT.

The CDR3 DNA follows: TGTGCCAGCAGTCCTCGGTGGGGGACTTTTGGTGCTGGGGCCAACGTCCTGACTTTC. Translated, it gives CASSPRWGTFGAGANVLTF. The chain is built from TRBV6-6 and TRBJ2-6, with D perhaps TRBD2 (6 bases). This CDR3 is built from 19 residues. V was pared by 5 bases and J by 2 bases, with 22 bases between. The germline CDR1 and CDR2 sequences are MNHNY and SVGAGI (reference sequence).

The V call is TRBV7-2, the J call TRBJ2-3; 7 nucleotides line up with TRBD2. The CDR3 sequence is 15 residues long. Unmatched junction bases numbered 11, after V lost 4 bases and J lost 7 bases. The germline CDR1 and CDR2 sequences are SGHTA and FQGNSA. The CDR3 DNA reads as TGTGCCAGCAGCTCAAGCCGGCGGGAGAAATATACGCAGTATTTT. Translating gives CASSSSRREKYTQYF.

V gene TRBV19 combines with J gene TRBJ2-5, with D unresolved. Between the trimmed V and J ends, which lost 5 bases and 4 bases, there was a span of 14 bases. Germline CDR1 LNHDA, CDR2 SQIVND (reference sequence). The CDR3 loop spans 14 amino acids. The CDR3 sequence is CASSPRPVRETQYF. CDR3 nucleotide sequence: TGTGCCAGTAGTCCCAGGCCAGTGAGAGAGACCCAGTACTTC.

The chain has TRBV7-2 and TRBJ1-6; D not certain. Germline V lookup: CDR1 SGHTA, CDR2 FQGNSA. The CDR3 spans 14 residues. The V gene lost 1 base and the J gene lost 9 bases, with 10 bases spanning the gap. The chain's CDR3 is CASSLDSFGSPLHF. For the CDR3, the DNA is TGTGCCAGCAGCTTAGACAGTTTTGGTTCACCCCTCCACTTT.

V usage is TRBV4-2 and J usage is TRBJ2-2; TRBD1 aligns across 11 bases. The CDR3 covers 15 residues. CDR1 is LGHNA, CDR2 YNFKEQ, per germline. V was clipped by 5 bases and J by 6 bases; unmatched bases: 5. CDR3 loop: CASSVGQGGPGELFF. Written as DNA, the CDR3 is TGTGCCAGCAGCGTGGGACAGGGGGGGCCCGGGGAGCTGTTTTTT.

Concerning this clone itself: Other DNA sequences from this sample encode an identical CDR3 as well. The J gene is TRBJ1-1, the V gene TRBV27; D may be TRBD1 (5 bases). The V gene lost 2 bases and the J gene lost 1 base, with 11 bases spanning the gap. This CDR3 has 15 residues. The germline V gene encodes CDR1 MNHEY and CDR2 SMNVEV (reference sequence). CDR3 protein: CASSLQGGRNTEAFF. CDR3 bases: TGTGCCAGCAGTTTACAGGGAGGAAGGAACACTGAAGCTTTCTTT.

This chain links TRBV2 with TRBJ1-3, with 9 nucleotides matching TRBD1. The V gene end was trimmed by 6 bases and the J gene end by 0 bases; junction bases not matched to a gene: 3. The CDR3 length is 15 residues. Germline V CDR1 and CDR2: SNHLY, FYNNEI. Written as DNA, the CDR3 is TGTGCCAGCAGGACAGGGGGTGCCTCTGGAAACACCATATATTTT. Its translation: CASRTGGASGNTIYF.

This clone was seen more than once but under ten times. The gene calls are TRBV5-8 and TRBJ1-2; 8 positions match TRBD1. Trimming cost V 3 bases and J 8 bases; bases outside gene matches: 12. In germline, CDR1 is SGHTS, CDR2 YDEGEE. The CDR3 contains 15 residues. The CDR3 loop reads CASSSYTQGAGGYTF. CDR3 DNA: TGTGCCAGCAGCTCGTACACCCAGGGGGCAGGCGGCTACACCTTC.

This clone was counted a few times. The J gene is TRBJ1-4, the V gene TRBV7-9, with D possibly matching TRBD1 (5 bases). Germline V gene sequence: CDR1 SEHNR, CDR2 FQNEAQ (reference sequence). V shed 6 bases and J shed 5 bases, with 10 bases lying between them. CDR3 length equals 13 residues. This CDR3 is CASSRQSNEKLFF. The CDR3 DNA is TGTGCCAGCAGTCGACAGTCAAATGAAAAACTGTTTTTT.

This chain links TRBV11-2 with TRBJ1-1; perhaps TRBD1 as D (6 bases). Germline-derived CDR1 and CDR2 are SGHAT and FQNNGV. The CDR3 has 12 amino acids. V lost 2 bases and J 6 bases, leaving 7 bases between the germline ends. The CDR3 region is CASSLQGPEAFF. The CDR3 nucleotides read TGTGCCAGCAGCTTACAGGGGCCTGAAGCTTTCTTT.

In nucleotides, the CDR3 is TGTGCCAGCAGCCCTGCGATCGCAACCGGGGAGCTGTTTTTT. Amino acids: CASSPAIATGELFF. This chain uses TRBV11-3 with TRBJ2-2; D is undetermined. Trimming took off 5 bases at V and 5 bases at J, with 12 bases between the two ends. CDR1 and CDR2 (germline): SGHNT, YENEEA. The CDR3 covers 14 residues. Supplemented by reference TRBV11-3 and TRBJ2-2, the full variable domain reads EAGVVQSPRYKIIEKKQPVAFWCNPISGHNTLYWYLQNLGQGPELLIRYENEEAVDDSQLPKDRFSAERLKGVDSTLKIQPAELGDSAVYLCASSPAIATGELFFGEGSRLTVL.

The chain uses TRBV29-1 and TRBJ1-5; D call uncertain. The V gene's germline CDR1 is SQVTM and CDR2 ANQGSEA. Trimming pared 6 bases from V and 5 bases from J, leaving 5 bases between. This CDR3 is 10 amino acids long. Here the CDR3 reads CSVGDQPQHF. In DNA, the CDR3 is TGCAGCGTGGGAGATCAGCCCCAGCATTTT.

The V and J genes are TRBV4-3 and TRBJ2-7; 9 bases line up with TRBD2. CDR3 length: 16 residues. The trim removed 1 base at V and 1 base at J, leaving 5 bases unmatched. Germline CDR1 and CDR2: LGHNA and YSLEER. The CDR3 is CASSQAPLAGSYEQYF. The CDR3 DNA reads TGCGCCAGCAGCCAAGCCCCACTAGCGGGTTCCTACGAGCAGTACTTC.

This chain's CDR3 is CASSHSLRVNEQYV. In nucleotides, the CDR3 is TGTGCCAGCAGCCATTCACTTCGGGTCAACGAGCAGTACGTC. The J gene is TRBJ2-7, the V gene TRBV14; no definite D call. CDR1 and CDR2 from the germline V gene are SGHDN and FVKESK. The CDR3 length is 14 residues. V was pared by 3 bases and J by 5 bases, with 14 bases between.

In this sample, this clone turned up a few times. CDR3 residues: CASSALQSGYTF. The CDR3 nucleotides read TGTGCCAGCAGCGCCTTACAGAGCGGCTACACCTTC. The gene calls are TRBV9 and TRBJ1-2, with D uncertain. This CDR3 has 12 residues. Trimming removed 3 bases from V and 8 bases from J, with 11 bases in between. Looked up from germline, CDR1 is SGDLS and CDR2 is YYNGEE.